One and the same sample provided the 32 T cell receptor beta chains below, sequenced in a study of beta chain features in type 1 diabetes. The sequenced template was cDNA made from the entire isolated RNA. TCRdb's table, derived via immunoSEQ multiplex PCR, lists solely in-frame clones and lacks some. In the table there are about 700,000 clones, around 15% of which are singletons. Study-wide results and caveats: Shortening of TCRB CDR3s, moderate but significant, appeared in all four CD4+ subsets of Type 1 diabetes patients.

No cognate antigen is known for these TCRs. Material for sequencing was naive CD4+ T cells from blood. The receptors here all came from a man younger than 35 with type 1 diabetes.

Only one count was recorded for this clone. This chain uses TRBV6-5 with TRBJ2-7, with TRBD1 matching over 9 bases. CDR1 is MNHEY, CDR2 SVGAGI, per germline. Losses at the gene ends were 6 bases for V and 4 bases for J; bases not matched to a gene: 10. The CDR3 runs 15 residues. The CDR3 DNA is TGTGCCAGCAGAACATTCTGGACAGGGGCGTACGAGCAGTACTTC. Translation gives CASRTFWTGAYEQYF.

This clone was counted between two and nine times. The sample has other DNA sequences that encode this CDR3 too. This chain connects TRBV18 to TRBJ2-5; D is unclear. The CDR3 covers 13 residues. Germline values: CDR1 KGHSH, CDR2 LQKENI. V was shortened by 2 bases and J by 1 base, with 5 bases between the two germline ends. CDR3 loop: CASSPGLQETQYF. CDR3 nucleotide sequence: TGTGCCAGCTCACCAGGGCTCCAAGAGACCCAGTACTTC.

This clone was seen more than once but under ten times. The chain combines TRBV5-1 with TRBJ2-5; a weak D match, TRBD1 (6 bases). Germline V lookup: CDR1 SGHRS, CDR2 YFSETQ. Trimming took off 7 bases at V and 2 bases at J, with 18 bases between the two ends. This CDR3 region has 15 residues. The CDR3 bases are TGCGCCAGCGGGACCCTTCAGGGGTCTCAAGAGACCCAGTACTTC. It encodes CASGTLQGSQETQYF.

The chain has TRBV29-1 and TRBJ2-3, with TRBD2 identical over 14 bases. Per germline, CDR1 SQVTM and CDR2 ANQGSEA. V lost 6 bases and J lost 3; bases outside the gene matches: 5. There are 15 residues in the CDR3. CDR3 DNA sequence: TGCAGCGTCACCGGGACTAGCGGGGGTACAGATACGCAGTATTTT. Amino acids: CSVTGTSGGTDTQYF.

This clone came up a few times. The chain is built from TRBV4-1 and TRBJ1-2; D ambiguous. This CDR3 has 13 residues. In germline, CDR1 is MGHRA, CDR2 YSYEKL. The V end lost 4 bases, the J end lost 6 bases, and 12 bases lay between the germline ends. CDR3 loop: CASSLSAGNGYTF. CDR3 coding DNA: TGCGCCAGCAGCCTCTCAGCCGGGAATGGCTACACCTTC.

This clone was seen more than once but under ten times. This chain connects TRBV7-9 to TRBJ2-1, with 13 bases that match TRBD2. Germline CDR1 SEHNR, CDR2 FQNEAQ (reference sequence). The CDR3 has 17 residues. The V gene end was trimmed by 3 bases and the J gene end by 6 bases; junction bases not matched to a gene: 8. The CDR3 region has the DNA TGTGCCAGCAGCTTGACTAGCGGGGGGTTTACGGGCAATGAGCAGTTCTTC. Its protein is CASSLTSGGFTGNEQFF. Looking up the rest from reference TRBV7-9 and TRBJ2-1 gives the full variable domain: DTGVSQNPRHKITKRGQNVTFRCDPISEHNRLYWYRQTLGQGPEFLTYFQNEAQLEKSRLLSDRFSAERPKGSFSTLEIQRTEQGDSAMYLCASSLTSGGFTGNEQFFGPGTRLTVL.

The genes are TRBV10-2 and TRBJ1-1, with D uncertain. Per the germline V gene, CDR1 is WSHSY and CDR2 is SAAADI. There are 11 residues in the CDR3. Trimming cost V 2 bases and J 5 bases, with 3 bases left between them. CDR3 loop: CASSEGTEAFF. CDR3 coding DNA: TGCGCCAGCAGTGAGGGAACTGAAGCTTTCTTT.

This clone showed up just once. The rearrangement uses TRBV29-1 and TRBJ1-1, with a weak D call TRBD1 (5 bases). V was pared by 2 bases and J by 3 bases, with 16 bases between. Germline CDR1 and CDR2: SQVTM and ANQGSEA. The CDR3 is 15 residues long. The CDR3 region has the DNA TGCAGCGTTGAAACCCTCGGGGGTATAGACACTGAAGCTTTCTTT. Translation gives CSVETLGGIDTEAFF.

The chain couples TRBV28 to TRBJ1-4, with D perhaps TRBD1 (5 bases). The CDR3 sequence is 14 residues long. Germline CDR1 reads MDHEN; CDR2 reads SYDVKM. Trimming removed 1 base at V and 7 bases at J, with 10 bases between. The CDR3 reads CASSLSGFGEKLFF. CDR3 DNA sequence: TGTGCCAGCAGTTTATCAGGGTTCGGTGAAAAACTGTTTTTT. The entire variable domain, with the rest obtained from reference TRBV28 and TRBJ1-4, is as follows: DVKVTQSSRYLVKRTGEKVFLECVQDMDHENMFWYRQDPGLGLRLIYFSYDVKMKEKGDIPEGYSVSREKKERFSLILESASTNQTSMYLCASSLSGFGEKLFFGSGTQLSVL.

The rearrangement joins TRBV6-6 to TRBJ1-4, with D possibly being TRBD1 (5 bases). Per germline, CDR1 MNHNY and CDR2 SVGAGI (reference sequence). This CDR3 spans 16 amino acids. Trimming shortened V by 7 bases and J by 5 bases, and 20 bases separated the two germline ends. The CDR3 protein is CASIQRARGTNEKLFF. The DNA of the CDR3 is TGTGCCAGCATCCAACGGGCCCGGGGCACCAATGAAAAACTGTTTTTT.

CDR3 coding DNA: TGTGCCTGGAGTGGGGGAGGCGAAAAACTGTTTTTT. Protein sequence: CAWSGGGEKLFF. The chain recombines TRBV30 with TRBJ1-4; D not resolved. This CDR3 has 12 amino acids. Trimming stripped 1 base from V and 8 bases from J, with 8 bases between. From germline, CDR1 is GTSNPN and CDR2 SVGIG (reference sequence).

The rearrangement uses TRBV6-1 and TRBJ2-7, with 9 bases matching TRBD2. The trim removed 6 bases at V and 0 bases at J, leaving 6 bases unmatched. Germline V CDR1 and CDR2: MNHNS, SASEGT. The CDR3 spans 15 residues. CDR3 amino acids: CASRKTSGASYEQYF. CDR3 bases: TGTGCCAGCAGGAAGACTAGCGGAGCCTCCTACGAGCAGTACTTC.

J is TRBJ2-7 and V is TRBV18; 7 nucleotides match TRBD1. The ends lost 8 bases at V and 3 bases at J; junction bases unmatched: 10. Germline V gives CDR1 KGHSH, CDR2 LQKENI. This CDR3 is built from 14 residues. DNA for the CDR3: TGTGCCAGCACCCGGGACAGTGGGAGCTACGAGCAGTACTTC. Encoded protein: CASTRDSGSYEQYF. The complete variable domain, with remaining parts taken from reference TRBV18 and TRBJ2-7, reads NAGVMQNPRHLVRRRGQEARLRCSPMKGHSHVYWYRQLPEEGLKFMVYLQKENIIDESGMPKERFSAEFPKEGPSILRIQQVVRGDSAAYFCASTRDSGSYEQYFGPGTRLTVT.

The table lists this clone with a few counts. The rearrangement links TRBV11-2 to TRBJ2-3, with unresolved D. Trimming stripped 3 bases from V and 4 bases from J, with 11 bases between. This CDR3 spans 14 amino acids. Germline CDR1 and CDR2: SGHAT and FQNNGV. The CDR3 protein is CASSFVGSADTQYF. As DNA, the CDR3 is TGTGCCAGCAGCTTCGTAGGGTCGGCAGATACGCAGTATTTT.

The sample holds a few counts of this clone. The gene calls are TRBV20-1 and TRBJ1-1; TRBD1 aligns across 7 bases. Germline CDR1 DFQATT, CDR2 SNEGSKA (reference sequence). This CDR3 comprises 11 residues. The trim removed 6 bases at V and 12 bases at J, leaving 10 bases unmatched. The CDR3 DNA reads TGCAGTGCCCCATACCAGGGGGAACCTTTCTTT. This translates into CSAPYQGEPFF.

The chain joins TRBV27 to TRBJ1-5; D ambiguous. Trimming took 3 bases from V and 1 from J, leaving 7 bases between them. Looked up from germline, CDR1 is MNHEY and CDR2 is SMNVEV (reference sequence). This CDR3 has 14 amino acids. In nucleotides, the CDR3 is TGTGCCAGCAGTTTTCGGCAGAGCAATCAGCCCCAGCATTTT. Its protein is CASSFRQSNQPQHF.

This clone turned up a few times. The chain is built from TRBV7-8 and TRBJ2-3, with 7 positions matching TRBD1. V trimming: 3 bases; J trimming: 6 bases; junction bases outside the gene matches: 18. The CDR3 loop spans 18 amino acids. Germline CDR1 and CDR2: SGHVS and FQNEAQ. Written as DNA, the CDR3 is TGTGCCAGCAGCTTTCCGCTTCCGGCACAGGGGATAAGGGATACGCAGTATTTT. Translated, it gives CASSFPLPAQGIRDTQYF.

Only a few counts were recorded for this clone. This rearrangement joins TRBV5-4 to TRBJ2-7, with D uncertain. V lost 0 bases, J lost 4 bases, and 8 bases lay in between. Germline V gene lookup returns CDR1 SGHNT and CDR2 YYREEE (reference sequence). The CDR3 sequence is 13 residues long. The CDR3 region is CASSLGQQYEQYF. As DNA, the CDR3 is TGTGCCAGCAGCTTGGGGCAGCAATACGAGCAGTACTTC.

The chain employs TRBV11-2 and TRBJ1-2; D is undetermined. V was clipped by 6 bases and J by 4 bases, with 12 bases between them. The CDR3 is 13 residues long. In germline, CDR1 is SGHAT, CDR2 FQNNGV. The CDR3 DNA sequence: TGTGCCAGCAGACCTATAGGCGCCTATGGCTACACCTTC. It yields the protein CASRPIGAYGYTF.

This clone occurred a few times. The chain recombines TRBV29-1 with TRBJ1-5; TRBD1 matches 7 bases. Trimming at V came to 7 bases and at J to 7 bases, leaving 7 bases not matched to a gene. The germline V gene encodes CDR1 SQVTM and CDR2 ANQGSEA. This CDR3 is 12 amino acids long. CDR3 residues: CSAGQAGQPQHF. The CDR3 coding sequence is TGCAGCGCAGGACAGGCTGGGCAGCCCCAGCATTTT.

J is TRBJ2-7 and V is TRBV5-6; TRBD1 matches 9 bases. The CDR3 consists of 15 residues. Germline loops: CDR1 SGHDT, CDR2 YYEEEE. Trimming cost V 4 bases and J 3 bases; bases outside gene matches: 8. CDR3 region: CASSQEDRGIYEQYF. The CDR3 nucleotides are TGTGCCAGCAGCCAGGAGGACAGGGGTATCTACGAGCAGTACTTC. Together with reference TRBV5-6 and TRBJ2-7, the CDR3 gives the full variable domain: DAGVTQSPTHLIKTRGQQVTLRCSPKSGHDTVSWYQQALGQGPQFIFQYYEEEERQRGNFPDRFSGHQFPNYSSELNVNALLLGDSALYLCASSQEDRGIYEQYFGPGTRLTVT.

The rearrangement joins TRBV15 to TRBJ1-4; D gene unclear. Between the trimmed V and J ends, which lost 0 bases and 3 bases, there was a span of 11 bases. CDR3 length equals 16 residues. In germline, CDR1 is LNHNV, CDR2 YYDKDF (reference sequence). CDR3 sequence reads: CATSRDLAGSNEKLFF. The CDR3 region has the DNA TGTGCCACCAGCAGAGATCTGGCCGGGTCTAATGAAAAACTGTTTTTT. Full variable domain (remainder filled in from reference TRBV15 and TRBJ1-4): DAMVIQNPRYQVTQFGKPVTLSCSQTLNHNVMYWYQQKSSQAPKLLFHYYDKDFNNEADTPDNFQSRRPNTSFCFLDIRSPGLGDTAMYLCATSRDLAGSNEKLFFGSGTQLSVL.

This clone was seen a few times. Other DNA sequences in the same sample also yield this CDR3. The chain carries TRBV5-1 and TRBJ1-1; D is ambiguous. The CDR3 has 13 amino acids. V was trimmed by 0 bases and J by 1 base, leaving 4 bases between them. Germline assignment: CDR1 SGHRS and CDR2 YFSETQ. CDR3 sequence reads: CASSLGPNTEAFF. The DNA of the CDR3 is TGCGCCAGCAGCTTGGGTCCGAACACTGAAGCTTTCTTT.

J is TRBJ2-1 and V is TRBV30, with 11 bases fitting TRBD2. CDR1 is GTSNPN and CDR2 is SVGIG in the germline V gene (reference sequence). This CDR3 region has 16 residues. V lost 3 bases to trimming and J lost 9 bases; unmatched junction nucleotides: 13. The CDR3 DNA reads as TGTGCCTGGAGCCCTACCCGGACTAGCGGGTACGGTGAGCAGTTCTTC. Amino acids: CAWSPTRTSGYGEQFF.

The rearrangement links TRBV5-1 to TRBJ2-5, with D unresolved. Trimming took off 0 bases at V and 2 bases at J, with 11 bases between the two ends. This CDR3 is built from 15 residues. Germline loops: CDR1 SGHRS, CDR2 YFSETQ. CDR3 DNA sequence: TGCGCCAGCAGCTTGGAGGCAGCATCACAAGAGACCCAGTACTTC. Amino acids: CASSLEAASQETQYF.

This clone was recorded a few times. CDR3 residues: CASSPNLAGGHEQFF. The DNA of the CDR3 is TGTGCCAGTAGCCCTAACCTGGCGGGGGGGCATGAGCAGTTCTTC. The J gene is TRBJ2-1, the V gene TRBV19, with 9 bases matching TRBD2. The CDR3 is made up of 15 amino acids. Germline V gives CDR1 LNHDA, CDR2 SQIVND (reference sequence). Losses at the gene ends were 6 bases for V and 8 bases for J; bases not matched to a gene: 11.

Regarding this clone: The same CDR3 also results from other DNA sequences found in this sample. This sequence joins TRBV5-1 and TRBJ2-5; perhaps TRBD2 as D (6 bases). V lost 1 base to trimming and J lost 3 bases, with 7 bases between them. Germline CDR1 is SGHRS and CDR2 is YFSETQ. This CDR3 has 13 residues. This CDR3 is CASSLSGEETQYF. The CDR3 DNA sequence: TGCGCCAGCAGCTTGTCGGGAGAAGAGACCCAGTACTTC.

The J gene is TRBJ2-7, the V gene TRBV30; 8 nucleotides match TRBD1. V lost 3 bases and J lost 1; bases outside the gene matches: 5. Per germline, CDR1 GTSNPN and CDR2 SVGIG (reference sequence). The CDR3 spans 14 residues. CDR3 in amino acids: CAWSRDRISYEQYF. The CDR3 DNA reads as TGTGCCTGGAGCCGGGACAGGATTTCCTACGAGCAGTACTTC.

The chain combines TRBV14 with TRBJ2-2, with a possible D match to TRBD1 (7 bases). The germline gives CDR1 SGHDN, CDR2 FVKESK. The length of the CDR3 is 14 residues. The germline V and J ends were trimmed by 8 bases and 5 bases, with 15 bases remaining between them. The CDR3 sequence: CASRISGGTGELFF. Written as DNA, the CDR3 is TGTGCCAGCCGAATTTCAGGGGGGACCGGGGAGCTGTTTTTT.

This rearrangement joins TRBV30 to TRBJ1-2, with D possibly TRBD1 on 5 matching bases. The length of the CDR3 is 13 residues. CDR1 is GTSNPN and CDR2 is SVGIG in the germline V gene (reference sequence). V gave up 0 bases and J gave up 7 bases, with 12 bases separating them. The CDR3 nucleotides read TGTGCCTGGAGTGTGGGTCCAGGGCCTGGCTACACCTTC. Translation: CAWSVGPGPGYTF.

This clone has a handful of counts. This chain joins TRBV29-1 and TRBJ2-7, with 8 bases matching TRBD2. Germline CDR1 reads SQVTM; CDR2 reads ANQGSEA. The CDR3 has 12 residues. V shed 7 bases, J shed 2 bases, and the junction held 4 bases outside the gene matches. In DNA form, the CDR3 reads TGCAGCGCCAGCGGGAGTACCTACGAGCAGTACTTC. This sequence encodes CSASGSTYEQYF.

This clone occurred a few times. The chain combines TRBV2 with TRBJ1-1; 7 nucleotides align to TRBD1. The CDR3 length is 14 residues. The germline gives CDR1 SNHLY, CDR2 FYNNEI. Germline trimming cut 6 bases from V and 1 base from J; bases unmatched to any gene: 5. CDR3 nucleotide sequence: TGTGCCAGCAGGGGGGGACAGCCGAACACTGAAGCTTTCTTT. It specifies CASRGGQPNTEAFF.